The 30 T cell receptor beta chains listed next were all sequenced from one sample in a study of T cell repertoires in cytomegalovirus infection. MiXCR, applied by TCRdb to the reads, yields one record per CDR3 protein. The sample lists around 570,000 distinct CDR3 sequences, about 39% seen once, with about 48% in the top ten. Antigens for these TCRs are unknown. The sample was cultured PBMCs, taken from culture after CMV antigen stimulation. All receptors come from a human donor in good health (CMV status not recorded). Some clones in this sample may be carry-over from other donors' samples.

The rearrangement links TRBV12-3 or TRBV12-4 to TRBJ2-5; D might be TRBD2 (7 bases). Trimming pared 6 bases from V and 1 base from J, leaving 9 bases between. CDR3 size: 13 residues. CDR3 amino acids: CASRRGAQETQYF. Here the CDR3 DNA reads TGTGCCAGCAGACGGGGGGCCCAAGAGACCCAGTACTTC.

The chain is built from TRBV2 and TRBJ1-5; D uncertain. CDR1 SNHLY and CDR2 FYNNEI come from the germline V gene. The CDR3 covers 14 residues. Trimming cost V 1 base and J 8 bases, with 12 bases left between them. The CDR3 DNA sequence: TGTGCCAGCAGTGAAGGGCGAGGGTTGAAGCCCCAGCATTTT. Translated: CASSEGRGLKPQHF.

The chain recombines TRBV6-6 with TRBJ2-7; D not resolved. Trimming pared 2 bases from V and 6 bases from J, leaving 14 bases between. The germline gives CDR1 MNHNY, CDR2 SVGAGI (reference sequence). CDR3 length: 14 residues. CDR3 region: CASSYPDGFVEQYF. The CDR3 coding sequence is TGTGCCAGCAGTTACCCGGACGGCTTTGTCGAGCAGTACTTC.

This clonotype was counted ten times or more. This chain connects TRBV7-6 to TRBJ1-1, with D hard to call. V lost 8 bases and J 1 base, leaving 11 bases between the germline ends. Germline CDR1 and CDR2: SGHVS and FNYEAQ. The CDR3 runs to 13 residues. The CDR3 DNA follows: TGTGCCAGCCGCGGGGTCGAGAACACTGAAGCTTTCTTT. This codes for CASRGVENTEAFF.

This clonotype was picked up a small number of times. This rearrangement joins TRBV5-4 to TRBJ2-3, with D tentatively TRBD2 (6 bases). The CDR3 is made up of 15 amino acids. The germline V gene encodes CDR1 SGHNT and CDR2 YYREEE (reference sequence). The V and J ends lost 0 bases and 0 bases respectively, with 8 bases between them. The CDR3 loop reads CASSLDGRSTDTQYF. Here the CDR3 DNA reads TGTGCCAGCAGCTTGGACGGGAGAAGCACAGATACGCAGTATTTT. The complete variable domain, with remaining parts taken from reference TRBV5-4 and TRBJ2-3, reads ETGVTQSPTHLIKTRGQQVTLRCSSQSGHNTVSWYQQALGQGPQFIFQYYREEENGRGNFPPRFSGLQFPNYSSELNVNALELDDSALYLCASSLDGRSTDTQYFGPGTRLTVL.

V gene TRBV6-8 combines with J gene TRBJ2-1; D assignment may be TRBD1 or TRBD2 (5 bases each). The CDR3 is made up of 14 amino acids. The germline V gene has CDR1 MNHGY and CDR2 SAAAGT. V dropped 5 bases and J dropped 7 bases, with 15 bases sitting between them. The CDR3 loop is CASSVGPWGNEQFF. The CDR3 DNA reads as TGTGCCAGCAGTGTTGGGCCCTGGGGGAATGAGCAGTTCTTC.

This clonotype was seen a few times. The rearrangement joins TRBV11-3 to TRBJ1-5; no clear D. This CDR3 is 13 amino acids long. V lost 0 bases, J lost 6 bases, and 6 bases lay in between. Germline V gene lookup returns CDR1 SGHNT and CDR2 YENEEA. In nucleotides, the CDR3 is TGTGCCAGCAGCTTAGAGGGAGTTCAGCCCCAGCATTTT. Protein: CASSLEGVQPQHF.

The CDR3 sequence is CASTVTGYEQYF. The CDR3 coding sequence is TGTGCCAGCACGGTGACAGGGTACGAGCAGTACTTC. The chain couples TRBV28 to TRBJ2-7; 7 positions match TRBD1. Germline V gene lookup returns CDR1 MDHEN and CDR2 SYDVKM. The CDR3 spans 12 residues. J was trimmed by 4 bases and V by 7 bases; bases with no gene match: 4.

This clonotype was seen once. V is TRBV25-1 and J is TRBJ1-1; possible D gene TRBD1, 6 bases. Trimming removed 8 bases from V and 4 bases from J, with 20 bases in between. The germline V gene encodes CDR1 MGHDK and CDR2 SYGVNS. The CDR3 has 15 amino acids. DNA of the CDR3: TGTGCCAGCGACGAGCAGGGGCGGAGAGGCACTGAAGCTTTCTTT. Translation: CASDEQGRRGTEAFF.

This clonotype was picked up a small number of times. As DNA, the CDR3 is TGTGCCAGCAGCACGGACAGCTACGAGCAGTACTTC. It translates to CASSTDSYEQYF. The chain combines TRBV5-4 with TRBJ2-7; TRBD1 is a possible D gene (6 bases). V lost 4 bases and J lost 3, with 8 bases in between. The CDR3 is 12 amino acids. From germline, CDR1 is SGHNT and CDR2 YYREEE (reference sequence).

The chain is built from TRBV2 and TRBJ2-5; 14 positions agree with TRBD2. Looked up from germline, CDR1 is SNHLY and CDR2 is FYNNEI. V lost 6 bases to trimming and J lost 4 bases; unmatched junction nucleotides: 4. The CDR3 length is 15 residues. CDR3 protein: CASSEGLAGVETQYF. The CDR3 DNA sequence: TGTGCCAGCAGCGAGGGACTAGCGGGAGTAGAGACCCAGTACTTC.

This clonotype showed up many times. This chain joins TRBV7-2 and TRBJ1-5; D is possibly TRBD1 (5 bases). Looked up from germline, CDR1 is SGHTA and CDR2 is FQGNSA. The CDR3 contains 13 residues. Trimming stripped 5 bases from V and 5 bases from J, with 10 bases between. CDR3: CASSPRGDQPQHF. In nucleotides, the CDR3 is TGTGCCAGCAGCCCGAGAGGGGATCAGCCCCAGCATTTT.

V gene TRBV5-4 combines with J gene TRBJ1-2; D is uncertain. This CDR3 spans 15 amino acids. Germline V CDR1 and CDR2: SGHNT, YYREEE (reference sequence). The V gene lost 1 base and the J gene lost 3 bases, with 13 bases spanning the gap. The CDR3 DNA sequence: TGTGCCAGCAGCTTGACCGCCGGCAGAGACTATGGCTACACCTTC. It specifies CASSLTAGRDYGYTF.

This clonotype appeared a few times. This rearrangement joins TRBV28 to TRBJ1-5; D might be TRBD1 (5 bases). Trimming took off 2 bases at V and 3 bases at J, with 14 bases between the two ends. The germline V gene encodes CDR1 MDHEN and CDR2 SYDVKM. This CDR3 is 16 amino acids long. CDR3 sequence: CASSLGFRDLNQPQHF. CDR3 sequence (DNA): TGTGCCAGCAGTTTAGGCTTCAGGGATCTCAATCAGCCCCAGCATTTT.

There are a few counts of this clonotype. The V call is TRBV6-1, the J call TRBJ2-3, with 8 bases aligning to TRBD2. After removal of 1 base from V and 2 bases from J, the junction contained 2 bases not matched to a gene. The CDR3 consists of 15 residues. Germline lookup yields CDR1 MNHNS and CDR2 SASEGT. CDR3 bases: TGTGCCAGCAGTGAAGAGCGGGAGATCACAGATACGCAGTATTTT. Translating gives CASSEEREITDTQYF.

V gene TRBV6-2 or TRBV6-3 combines with J gene TRBJ2-7; TRBD1 matches at 9 bases. V trimming: 0 bases; J trimming: 2 bases; junction bases outside the gene matches: 11. This CDR3 spans 18 amino acids. Germline CDR1 is MNHEY and CDR2 is SVGEGT. CDR3 sequence: CASSYSIPAGQGPYEQYF. The CDR3 DNA follows: TGTGCCAGCAGTTACTCGATACCTGCGGGACAGGGACCCTACGAGCAGTACTTC.

The V gene is TRBV12-3 or TRBV12-4, the J gene TRBJ2-1, with D possibly being TRBD2 (6 bases). The CDR3 totals 13 residues. V gave up 3 bases and J gave up 7 bases, with 10 bases separating them. The DNA of the CDR3 is TGTGCCAGCAGTTTGGGACTCGTAAATGAGCAGTTCTTC. This translates into CASSLGLVNEQFF.

The chain combines TRBV4-1 with TRBJ2-3; 7 nucleotides agree with TRBD2. Looked up from germline, CDR1 is MGHRA and CDR2 is YSYEKL. The CDR3 sequence is 18 residues long. The ends lost 4 bases at V and 2 bases at J; junction bases unmatched: 15. The CDR3 protein is CASSPWEASGVSTDTQYF. The CDR3, as DNA: TGCGCCAGCAGCCCCTGGGAGGCGAGCGGGGTGTCCACAGATACGCAGTATTTT.

The rearrangement uses TRBV12-3 or TRBV12-4 and TRBJ1-2; TRBD1 matches 8 bases. With 5 bases clipped from V and 5 bases from J, the junction kept 7 bases outside the gene matches. CDR3 size: 14 residues. CDR3 amino acids: CASSLRGLGYGYTF. The CDR3, as DNA: TGTGCCAGCAGTCTCAGGGGGCTCGGATATGGCTACACCTTC.

The chain employs TRBV12-3 or TRBV12-4 and TRBJ2-2; 8 bases are a match to TRBD1. CDR3 length: 15 residues. Trimming removed 6 bases from V and 0 bases from J; junction bases left unmatched: 3. The CDR3 coding sequence is TGTGCCAGCAGCCAGGGGGCTGCGAACACCGGGGAGCTGTTTTTT. Translated: CASSQGAANTGELFF.

The chain carries TRBV4-3 and TRBJ2-2; D gene ambiguous. Germline assignment: CDR1 LGHNA and CDR2 YSLEER. Trimming pared 1 base from V and 1 base from J, leaving 16 bases between. The CDR3 extends over 18 amino acids. CDR3 DNA sequence: TGCGCCAGCAGCCAAGTCCCCCCTGGGGTAATGAACACCGGGGAGCTGTTTTTT. Its translation: CASSQVPPGVMNTGELFF.

In its sample, this clonotype was seen a few times. V gene TRBV5-4 combines with J gene TRBJ1-1, with D perhaps TRBD1 (6 bases). The germline gives CDR1 SGHNT, CDR2 YYREEE (reference sequence). The CDR3 sequence is 14 residues long. V lost 2 bases to trimming and J lost 7 bases, with 15 bases between them. The DNA for the CDR3 is TGTGCCAGCAGCTTTTTTGACAGGAGAATTGAAGCTTTCTTT. This codes for CASSFFDRRIEAFF.

The V and J genes are TRBV12-5 and TRBJ2-5; D is unclear. The CDR3 is 11 residues long. CDR1 and CDR2 (germline): LGHNT, FRNRAP. V lost 1 base to trimming and J lost 14 bases, with 11 bases between them. The CDR3 region has the DNA TGTGCTAGTGGTTTGGACTTGGTGAACTACTTC. It translates to CASGLDLVNYF.

As for this clonotype: A read error may account for a junction end that differs from germline. The gene calls are TRBV6-2 or TRBV6-3 and TRBJ2-1; tentative D call: TRBD2 (7 bases). Germline V gene lookup returns CDR1 MNHEY and CDR2 SVGEGT. This CDR3 has 16 amino acids. The CDR3: CASSYSLGGGYHEQFF. In nucleotides, the CDR3 is TGTGCCAGCAGTTACTCGCTAGGGGGGGGCTACCATGAGCAGTTCTTC.

This clonotype was observed a few times. This chain joins TRBV7-6 and TRBJ1-1; 11 positions match TRBD1. Trimming removed 5 bases from V and 1 base from J; junction bases left unmatched: 6. The germline V gene has CDR1 SGHVS and CDR2 FNYEAQ. This CDR3 comprises 16 residues. CDR3 amino acids: CASSQGQGEGNTEAFF. DNA of the CDR3: TGTGCCAGCAGCCAGGGACAGGGGGAAGGGAACACTGAAGCTTTCTTT. Complete variable domain (other parts from reference TRBV7-6 and TRBJ1-1): GAGVSQSPRYKVTKRGQDVALRCDPISGHVSLYWYRQALGQGPEFLTYFNYEAQQDKSGLPNDRFSAERPEGSISTLTIQRTEQRDSAMYRCASSQGQGEGNTEAFFGQGTRLTVV.

This clonotype came up many times. The gene calls are TRBV19 and TRBJ1-2, with D possibly matching TRBD1 (6 bases). V lost 9 bases, J lost 7 bases, and 12 bases lay in between. This CDR3 has 11 amino acids. Germline CDR1 reads LNHDA; CDR2 reads SQIVND (reference sequence). CDR3 nucleotides: TGTGCCAGCAGCATAGGGGGTGGCTACACCTTC. It encodes CASSIGGGYTF.

The CDR3 DNA reads as TGTGCCAGTGGTCACACTGAAGCTTTCTTT. Amino acids: CASGHTEAFF. This chain links TRBV19 with TRBJ1-1; D remains ambiguous. V lost 8 bases and J 3 bases, leaving 4 bases between the germline ends. The germline gives CDR1 LNHDA, CDR2 SQIVND (reference sequence). The CDR3 consists of 10 residues.

The chain couples TRBV6-1 to TRBJ2-1, with D possibly matching TRBD1 (6 bases). V was trimmed by 5 bases and J by 8 bases, leaving 22 bases between them. There are 16 residues in the CDR3. CDR1 and CDR2 (germline): MNHNS, SASEGT. The CDR3 is CASSYRVGPATYEQFF. Written as DNA, the CDR3 is TGTGCCAGCAGTTACAGGGTAGGGCCAGCCACCTATGAGCAGTTCTTC.

The chain recombines TRBV7-9 with TRBJ1-1; 9 bases line up with TRBD1. J gave up 9 bases and V 1 base, and 6 bases lay outside the gene matches. The germline V gene encodes CDR1 SEHNR and CDR2 FQNEAQ (reference sequence). This CDR3 spans 14 amino acids. In nucleotides, the CDR3 is TGTGCCAGCAGCTTAGGGGGACAGGGAGGGAAAGCTTTCTTT. This sequence encodes CASSLGGQGGKAFF.

The chain joins TRBV4-1 to TRBJ2-1, with D possibly being TRBD1 (5 bases). The length of the CDR3 is 13 residues. Per the germline V gene, CDR1 is MGHRA and CDR2 is YSYEKL. Trimming took off 3 bases at V and 8 bases at J, with 11 bases between the two ends. The CDR3 sequence: CASSQPIGDEQFF. The CDR3 DNA reads TGCGCCAGCAGCCAGCCGATAGGGGATGAGCAGTTCTTC.